One sample yielded the 30 T cell receptor beta chains listed below, sequenced in a study of shared clonotypes between healthy human individuals. The method was immunoSEQ multiplex PCR; TCRdb's version includes in-frame clones alone and lacks a portion of them. Of some 2.3 million clones detected, more than 85% appear once; the ten largest clones hold 0.39%. What was sequenced was naive CD4+ T cells from PBMCs. As to subset: CD45RA+ positively selected. The receptors were sampled from a young man in good health. Some clones in this sample may be carry-over from other donors' samples.

V usage is TRBV27 and J usage is TRBJ1-4; D uncertain. With 6 bases removed from V and 8 bases from J, the gap between germline ends came to 19 bases. This CDR3 region has 15 residues. Germline CDR1 is MNHEY and CDR2 is SMNVEV (reference sequence). CDR3 protein: CASSRQTPGSEKLFF. CDR3 nucleotides: TGTGCCAGCAGCCGCCAGACCCCGGGATCGGAAAAACTGTTTTTT.

The rearrangement joins TRBV21-1 to TRBJ1-1; TRBD1, the table's D call, was not compared with the DNA. TRBV21-1 is noted as a pseudogene. The CDR3 is 16 amino acids. CDR3 residues: CASSKGSSDRGTEAFF. The CDR3 coding sequence is TGTGCCAGCAGCAAAGGATCATCGGACAGGGGAACTGAAGCTTTCTTT.

This sequence joins TRBV10-3 and TRBJ1-1; no clear D. Trimming removed 3 bases from V and 3 bases from J, with 11 bases in between. The CDR3 consists of 14 residues. CDR1 is ENHRY and CDR2 is SYGVKD in the germline V gene. The CDR3 DNA sequence: TGTGCCATCAGTGATAGAAGTACGGACACTGAAGCTTTCTTT. Translation: CAISDRSTDTEAFF.

The chain carries TRBV28 and TRBJ2-7; D uncertain. CDR1 is MDHEN and CDR2 is SYDVKM in the germline V gene. V was cut by 6 bases and J by 3 bases, with 12 bases left in between. The CDR3 has 13 residues. The CDR3 is CASRLINNYEQYF. DNA for the CDR3: TGTGCCAGCAGGCTAATAAACAACTACGAGCAGTACTTC.

The chain combines TRBV18 with TRBJ1-3; no reliable D call. The CDR3 consists of 15 residues. The V gene lost 3 bases and the J gene lost 0 bases, with 9 bases spanning the gap. Germline-derived CDR1 and CDR2 are KGHSH and LQKENI. The DNA of the CDR3 is TGTGCCAGCTCACCTCCAGTCGACTCTGGAAACACCATATATTTT. As protein: CASSPPVDSGNTIYF. Drawing the rest from reference TRBV18 and TRBJ1-3, the complete variable domain is NAGVMQNPRHLVRRRGQEARLRCSPMKGHSHVYWYRQLPEEGLKFMVYLQKENIIDESGMPKERFSAEFPKEGPSILRIQQVVRGDSAAYFCASSPPVDSGNTIYFGEGSWLTVV.

V gene TRBV5-1 combines with J gene TRBJ2-7; D uncertain. This CDR3 is built from 15 residues. Trimming stripped 0 bases from V and 3 bases from J, with 13 bases between. Germline V gene sequence: CDR1 SGHRS, CDR2 YFSETQ. The CDR3 DNA follows: TGCGCCAGCAGCTTGGGTTCCAGCTATAACTACGAGCAGTACTTC. Its translation: CASSLGSSYNYEQYF.

The rearrangement joins TRBV28 to TRBJ1-2; 7 nucleotides align to TRBD1. The CDR3 sequence is 12 residues long. Germline trimming cut 6 bases from V and 2 bases from J; bases unmatched to any gene: 0. Germline CDR1 is MDHEN and CDR2 is SYDVKM. The CDR3 reads CASRTGNYGYTF. As DNA, the CDR3 is TGTGCCAGCAGGACAGGGAACTATGGCTACACCTTC.

The chain recombines TRBV5-4 with TRBJ1-2; D is uncertain. The length of the CDR3 is 14 residues. V was trimmed by 0 bases and J by 1 base, leaving 7 bases between them. Germline CDR1 and CDR2: SGHNT and YYREEE (reference sequence). The CDR3 region has the DNA TGTGCCAGCAGCTTGGGCGGTATTAACTATGGCTACACCTTC. Amino acids: CASSLGGINYGYTF.

CDR3 protein: CASTFSGGRSDTQYF. In DNA form, the CDR3 reads TGTGCCAGCACCTTCTCTGGGGGCCGCTCCGATACGCAGTATTTT. The chain recombines TRBV6-1 with TRBJ2-3; D possibly corresponds to TRBD1 (6 bases). V dropped 7 bases and J dropped 6 bases, with 20 bases sitting between them. Germline values: CDR1 MNHNS, CDR2 SASEGT. The CDR3 extends over 15 amino acids.

The chain has TRBV7-2 and TRBJ2-3; 7 bases map to TRBD1. The germline V gene encodes CDR1 SGHTA and CDR2 FQGNSA. The CDR3 runs to 17 residues. V trimming: 4 bases; J trimming: 2 bases; junction bases outside the gene matches: 12. CDR3 in amino acids: CASSSLPRTGDTDTQYF. CDR3 DNA sequence: TGTGCCAGCAGCTCACTGCCCAGGACAGGAGACACAGATACGCAGTATTTT.

This clone was observed a single time. The rearrangement joins TRBV28 to TRBJ2-1; a possible D gene is TRBD2 (6 bases). Trimming took 7 bases from V and 4 from J, leaving 17 bases between them. CDR3 length: 15 amino acids. In germline, CDR1 is MDHEN, CDR2 SYDVKM. This chain's CDR3 is CASTPGGTPYNEQFF. CDR3 coding DNA: TGTGCCAGCACCCCTGGGGGGACTCCGTACAATGAGCAGTTCTTC.

The chain employs TRBV6-1 and TRBJ1-5; no clear D gene. The V end lost 3 bases, the J end lost 6 bases, and 9 bases lay between the germline ends. There are 13 residues in the CDR3. The germline CDR1 and CDR2 sequences are MNHNS and SASEGT. CDR3 in amino acids: CASSEDEGQPQHF. For the CDR3, the DNA is TGTGCCAGCAGTGAGGATGAGGGTCAGCCCCAGCATTTT.

The rearrangement uses TRBV6-6 and TRBJ2-7, with 8 nucleotides matching TRBD2. Germline loops: CDR1 MNHNY, CDR2 SVGAGI (reference sequence). This CDR3 comprises 14 residues. Losses at the gene ends were 2 bases for V and 4 bases for J; bases not matched to a gene: 4. The CDR3 DNA follows: TGTGCCAGCAGTTACGACCTAGCGGGTTACGAGCAGTACTTC. This gives the protein CASSYDLAGYEQYF.

The V gene is TRBV7-6, the J gene TRBJ2-2; 9 positions agree with TRBD2. Per germline, CDR1 SGHVS and CDR2 FNYEAQ. The CDR3 extends over 17 amino acids. With 2 bases clipped from V and 2 bases from J, the junction kept 6 bases outside the gene matches. The chain's CDR3 is CASSLYGLAGNTGELFF. In DNA, the CDR3 is TGTGCCAGCAGCTTATACGGCCTAGCGGGAAACACCGGGGAGCTGTTTTTT.

V usage is TRBV7-9 and J usage is TRBJ2-7; TRBD1 aligns across 7 bases. The CDR3 has 14 residues. With V trimmed by 6 bases and J by 0 bases, 5 bases remained unmatched. Germline-derived CDR1 and CDR2 are SEHNR and FQNEAQ (reference sequence). The CDR3 loop is CASRERDSSYEQYF. The CDR3 DNA reads TGTGCCAGCAGGGAGAGGGACAGCTCCTACGAGCAGTACTTC.

The rearrangement links TRBV6-1 to TRBJ2-7, with 8 bases aligning to TRBD1. The CDR3 spans 16 residues. Trimming cost V 3 bases and J 2 bases; bases outside gene matches: 9. From germline, CDR1 is MNHNS and CDR2 SASEGT. The CDR3 sequence: CASSEFGTGRPYEQYF. The DNA for the CDR3 is TGTGCCAGCAGTGAGTTCGGGACAGGCAGACCCTACGAGCAGTACTTC.

This chain uses TRBV6-6 with TRBJ1-1, with D unclear. This CDR3 has 13 residues. V lost 9 bases to trimming and J lost 0 bases, with 11 bases between them. Germline V gives CDR1 MNHNY, CDR2 SVGAGI (reference sequence). In DNA form, the CDR3 reads TGTGCCAGTATTCTAAACATGAACACTGAAGCTTTCTTT. Amino acid sequence: CASILNMNTEAFF.

The CDR3: CASHHRAGADTQYF. The CDR3 nucleotides are TGTGCCAGCCATCACAGGGCCGGGGCAGATACGCAGTATTTT. This sequence joins TRBV6-1 and TRBJ2-3; D may be TRBD1 (6 bases). The CDR3 totals 14 residues. V was shortened by 8 bases and J by 4 bases, with 16 bases between the two germline ends. Germline V lookup: CDR1 MNHNS, CDR2 SASEGT.

This chain joins TRBV5-8 and TRBJ2-7, with D unresolved. CDR1 SGHTS and CDR2 YDEGEE come from the germline V gene. This CDR3 spans 12 amino acids. V gave up 4 bases and J gave up 5 bases, with 10 bases separating them. CDR3: CASSVAPHEQYF. In DNA, the CDR3 is TGTGCCAGCAGCGTCGCACCCCACGAGCAGTACTTC.

CDR3 residues: CASSVASARETQYF. The CDR3 region has the DNA TGTGCCAGCAGCGTCGCTAGCGCCCGTGAGACCCAGTACTTC. The chain recombines TRBV5-4 with TRBJ2-5, with D maybe TRBD2 (6 bases). The CDR3 sequence is 14 residues long. Trimming cost V 4 bases and J 5 bases, with 15 bases left between them. Germline CDR1 is SGHNT and CDR2 is YYREEE (reference sequence). Full variable domain (missing parts from reference TRBV5-4 and TRBJ2-5): ETGVTQSPTHLIKTRGQQVTLRCSSQSGHNTVSWYQQALGQGPQFIFQYYREEENGRGNFPPRFSGLQFPNYSSELNVNALELDDSALYLCASSVASARETQYFGPGTRLLVL.

The rearrangement links TRBV5-1 to TRBJ2-3; D is uncertain. The CDR3 extends over 15 amino acids. V lost 2 bases and J 1 base, leaving 11 bases between the germline ends. Germline CDR1 is SGHRS and CDR2 is YFSETQ. This chain's CDR3 is CASSFLQLGTDTQYF. The CDR3 region has the DNA TGCGCCAGCAGCTTTCTCCAGTTGGGCACAGATACGCAGTATTTT.

This chain links TRBV5-1 with TRBJ2-1; the match to TRBD1 covers 7 bases. The germline CDR1 and CDR2 sequences are SGHRS and YFSETQ. The CDR3 runs to 14 residues. V shed 0 bases, J shed 12 bases, and the junction held 9 bases outside the gene matches. CDR3: CASSLAQHRTGQFF. The DNA for the CDR3 is TGCGCCAGCAGCTTGGCTCAACACCGGACAGGGCAGTTCTTC.

The chain uses TRBV29-1 and TRBJ1-1; 9 bases align to TRBD1. This CDR3 has 12 amino acids. The ends lost 7 bases at V and 3 bases at J; junction bases unmatched: 3. Germline CDR1 SQVTM, CDR2 ANQGSEA. The CDR3: CSGWTGDTEAFF. Written as DNA, the CDR3 is TGCAGCGGCTGGACAGGGGACACTGAAGCTTTCTTT.

The chain uses TRBV10-3 and TRBJ2-3; 9 bases are a match to TRBD2. Trimming at V came to 8 bases and at J to 13 bases, leaving 10 bases not matched to a gene. The CDR3 is 12 amino acids. Germline loops: CDR1 ENHRY, CDR2 SYGVKD. The CDR3 sequence: CAIRPREGEEYF. In DNA, the CDR3 is TGTGCCATCCGCCCGCGGGAGGGAGAGGAGTATTTT.

The chain carries TRBV5-1 and TRBJ2-3, with D possibly TRBD2 on 6 matching bases. The germline CDR1 and CDR2 sequences are SGHRS and YFSETQ. The germline V and J ends were trimmed by 1 base and 1 base, with 19 bases remaining between them. This CDR3 has 18 amino acids. For the CDR3, the DNA is TGCGCCAGCAGCTTGATGGGGTCCGGGAGTTGGGGCACAGATACGCAGTATTTT. Translated, it gives CASSLMGSGSWGTDTQYF. The entire variable domain, with the rest obtained from reference TRBV5-1 and TRBJ2-3, is as follows: KAGVTQTPRYLIKTRGQQVTLSCSPISGHRSVSWYQQTPGQGLQFLFEYFSETQRNKGNFPGRFSGRQFSNSRSEMNVSTLELGDSALYLCASSLMGSGSWGTDTQYFGPGTRLTVL.

The rearrangement links TRBV27 to TRBJ1-1, with TRBD1 identical over 9 bases. V dropped 5 bases and J dropped 4; count of bases not matched to a gene: 14. The CDR3 is 17 amino acids. In germline, CDR1 is MNHEY, CDR2 SMNVEV (reference sequence). The CDR3 spells CASSPRRSRDRATEAFF. CDR3 DNA sequence: TGTGCCAGCAGTCCTAGACGATCCCGGGACAGGGCCACTGAAGCTTTCTTT.

The V gene is TRBV6-6, the J gene TRBJ2-1, with 9 bases aligning to TRBD2. The CDR3 sequence is 14 residues long. Germline loops: CDR1 MNHNY, CDR2 SVGAGI (reference sequence). Unmatched junction bases numbered 12, after V lost 10 bases and J lost 8 bases. CDR3 loop: CATPGTSPGDEQFF. The CDR3 DNA reads TGTGCCACCCCCGGGACTAGCCCTGGGGATGAGCAGTTCTTC.

The chain is built from TRBV11-2 and TRBJ2-7; D gene uncertain. Trimming removed 1 base at V and 1 base at J, with 11 bases between. The CDR3 is 15 amino acids. Germline V gene lookup returns CDR1 SGHAT and CDR2 FQNNGV. Here the CDR3 DNA reads TGTGCCAGCAGCTTAGTAACAGCAAGATCCTACGAGCAGTACTTC. Protein product: CASSLVTARSYEQYF. The full variable domain, completed using reference TRBV11-2 and TRBJ2-7, is EAGVAQSPRYKIIEKRQSVAFWCNPISGHATLYWYQQILGQGPKLLIQFQNNGVVDDSQLPKDRFSAERLKGVDSTLKIQPAKLEDSAVYLCASSLVTARSYEQYFGPGTRLTVT.

The CDR3 DNA follows: TGCGCCAGCAGCTACTCTGGGACAGGATATGAGGCTTTCTTT. Translated, it gives CASSYSGTGYEAFF. This chain connects TRBV5-1 to TRBJ1-1, with TRBD1 identical over 8 bases. V dropped 3 bases and J dropped 11; count of bases not matched to a gene: 12. The CDR3 has 14 amino acids. The germline V gene has CDR1 SGHRS and CDR2 YFSETQ.

In regard to this clone: The identical CDR3 is also encoded by other nucleotide sequences in the sample. The chain has TRBV5-1 and TRBJ2-3, with 9 positions matching TRBD1. Germline CDR1 reads SGHRS; CDR2 reads YFSETQ. The CDR3 length is 14 residues. Unmatched junction bases numbered 2, after V lost 1 base and J lost 5 bases. In DNA form, the CDR3 reads TGCGCCAGCAGCTTGACAGGGGGCTTAGATACGCAGTATTTT. This gives the protein CASSLTGGLDTQYF.